Presented here are 20 T cell receptor beta chains from one specimen sequenced in a study of T cell changes during pregnancy in multiple sclerosis. TCRdb's table, derived via immunoSEQ multiplex PCR, lists solely in-frame clones and lacks some. Of roughly 40,000 clones in the sample, about 88% are singletons; the top ten hold more than 0.95%. The specimen was CD4+ T cells from peripheral blood mononuclear cells, collected before pregnancy. Receptor source: a female donor with multiple sclerosis, enrolled in a pregnancy study.

The chain joins TRBV5-4 to TRBJ2-3; 7 positions agree with TRBD2. The V and J ends lost 5 bases and 0 bases, in that order; junction bases with no gene match: 3. The germline V gene has CDR1 SGHNT and CDR2 YYREEE (reference sequence). This CDR3 has 14 residues. CDR3 loop: CASSSGLSTDTQYF. CDR3 nucleotides: TGTGCCAGCAGTTCGGGACTAAGCACAGATACGCAGTATTTT.

This rearrangement joins TRBV11-2 to TRBJ1-4; 9 bases align to TRBD1. The ends lost 5 bases at V and 8 bases at J; junction bases unmatched: 6. This CDR3 has 14 amino acids. The V gene's germline CDR1 is SGHAT and CDR2 FQNNGV. The CDR3 spells CASSVGQGSEKLFF. CDR3 DNA: TGTGCCAGCAGCGTGGGACAGGGAAGCGAAAAACTGTTTTTT.

V and J are TRBV7-6 and TRBJ2-3; a possible D gene is TRBD2 (5 bases). V was trimmed by 5 bases and J by 4 bases, leaving 16 bases between them. Germline assignment: CDR1 SGHVS and CDR2 FNYEAQ. The CDR3 loop spans 15 amino acids. CDR3 amino acids: CASSLKEGFADTQYF. The CDR3 bases are TGTGCCAGCAGCCTAAAAGAGGGATTCGCAGATACGCAGTATTTT.

The genes are TRBV2 and TRBJ1-4; D is uncertain. V was trimmed by 8 bases and J by 4 bases, leaving 11 bases between them. The CDR3 length is 13 residues. Germline CDR1 is SNHLY and CDR2 is FYNNEI. CDR3 DNA: TGTGCCAGCGAAGCGCAATTTAATGAAAAACTGTTTTTT. Encoded protein: CASEAQFNEKLFF. Together with reference TRBV2 and TRBJ1-4, the CDR3 gives the full variable domain: EPEVTQTPSHQVTQMGQEVILRCVPISNHLYFYWYRQILGQKVEFLVSFYNNEISEKSEIFDDQFSVERPDGSNFTLKIRSTKLEDSAMYFCASEAQFNEKLFFGSGTQLSVL.

This sequence joins TRBV6-5 and TRBJ1-4; D gene unclear. The CDR3 is made up of 16 amino acids. The germline V gene encodes CDR1 MNHEY and CDR2 SVGAGI. Trimming shortened V by 0 bases and J by 7 bases, and 15 bases separated the two germline ends. The CDR3 is CASSYSIGRGREKLFF. The DNA of the CDR3 is TGTGCCAGCAGTTACTCGATAGGCCGGGGTCGTGAAAAACTGTTTTTT.

The CDR3 reads CASSQATGYGYTF. The CDR3 DNA sequence: TGCGCCAGCAGCCAAGCTACCGGCTATGGCTACACCTTC. The V gene is TRBV4-1, the J gene TRBJ1-2; D is unclear. Trimming stripped 1 base from V and 4 bases from J, with 7 bases between. In germline, CDR1 is MGHRA, CDR2 YSYEKL. CDR3 size: 13 residues.

The chain is built from TRBV5-1 and TRBJ2-7; perhaps TRBD2 as D (5 bases). CDR3 length equals 16 residues. V was shortened by 1 base and J by 2 bases, with 16 bases between the two germline ends. Germline lookup yields CDR1 SGHRS and CDR2 YFSETQ. CDR3 residues: CASSLKVGVQTYEQYF. CDR3 nucleotide sequence: TGCGCCAGCAGCTTGAAAGTGGGAGTGCAAACCTACGAGCAGTACTTC.

The gene calls are TRBV6-5 and TRBJ2-1, with 10 bases matching TRBD1. Germline V gene data show CDR1 as MNHEY and CDR2 as SVGAGI. The V and J ends lost 6 bases and 1 base, in that order; junction bases with no gene match: 3. The CDR3 has 15 amino acids. The CDR3 sequence is CASSRTGGSYNEQFF. The CDR3 nucleotides are TGTGCCAGCAGCCGGACAGGGGGATCCTACAATGAGCAGTTCTTC.

V is TRBV7-9 and J is TRBJ1-3; D is uncertain. In germline, CDR1 is SEHNR, CDR2 FQNEAQ (reference sequence). With 4 bases removed from V and 0 bases from J, the gap between germline ends came to 13 bases. The CDR3 totals 16 residues. CDR3 coding DNA: TGTGCCAGCAGCTCCCCCGGCAGACACTCTGGAAACACCATATATTTT. This codes for CASSSPGRHSGNTIYF.

This CDR3 is CASSLVSSSYNEQFF. CDR3 DNA sequence: TGCGCCAGCAGCTTGGTGTCTAGCTCCTACAATGAGCAGTTCTTC. The chain joins TRBV5-1 to TRBJ2-1; D gene ambiguous. The CDR3 has 15 amino acids. Germline values: CDR1 SGHRS, CDR2 YFSETQ. V lost 0 bases and J 0 bases, leaving 7 bases between the germline ends.

The chain carries TRBV28 and TRBJ1-2, with TRBD1 as a possible D gene (5 bases). This CDR3 region has 13 residues. CDR1 is MDHEN, CDR2 SYDVKM, per germline. Trimming shortened V by 6 bases and J by 4 bases, and 12 bases separated the two germline ends. The DNA for the CDR3 is TGTGCCAGCAGCCCCGACAGCCCCTATGGCTACACCTTC. Translation gives CASSPDSPYGYTF.

J is TRBJ1-6 and V is TRBV2; D ambiguous. The V gene lost 8 bases and the J gene lost 16 bases, with 12 bases spanning the gap. CDR1 is SNHLY, CDR2 FYNNEI, per germline. This CDR3 spans 10 amino acids. This CDR3 reads CASSRVLLHF. CDR3 nucleotides: TGTGCCAGCTCCCGGGTCCTTCTCCACTTT.

The chain is built from TRBV19 and TRBJ1-2, with TRBD1 matching 12 bases. Unmatched junction bases numbered 8, after V lost 5 bases and J lost 4 bases. CDR3 length equals 16 residues. Looked up from germline, CDR1 is LNHDA and CDR2 is SQIVND (reference sequence). CDR3 bases: TGTGCCAGTAGTCCCCCGGGACAGGGGGCATCCTATGGCTACACCTTC. The encoded protein is CASSPPGQGASYGYTF.

This sequence joins TRBV5-1 and TRBJ1-4; 11 bases map to TRBD1. Germline lookup yields CDR1 SGHRS and CDR2 YFSETQ. The CDR3 runs to 15 residues. The V and J ends lost 5 bases and 6 bases, in that order; junction bases with no gene match: 6. CDR3 amino acids: CASSRTGGADEKLFF. CDR3 nucleotides: TGCGCCAGCAGTAGGACAGGGGGCGCTGATGAAAAACTGTTTTTT.

J is TRBJ2-2 and V is TRBV19, with 7 bases identical to TRBD2. Trimming took 3 bases from V and 3 from J; bases not matched to a gene: 1. CDR3 length: 14 residues. From germline, CDR1 is LNHDA and CDR2 SQIVND (reference sequence). The CDR3 DNA is TGTGCCAGTAGTATCGGGGGGTACACCGGGGAGCTGTTTTTT. It is translated as CASSIGGYTGELFF. Drawing the rest from reference TRBV19 and TRBJ2-2, the complete variable domain is DGGITQSPKYLFRKEGQNVTLSCEQNLNHDAMYWYRQDPGQGLRLIYYSQIVNDFQKGDIAEGYSVSREKKESFPLTVTSAQKNPTAFYLCASSIGGYTGELFFGEGSRLTVL.

CDR3 DNA: TGTGCCAGCAGTTTCCCGGGGGACTATGGCTACACCTTC. Translation: CASSFPGDYGYTF. The chain carries TRBV28 and TRBJ1-2, with TRBD1 as a possible D gene (5 bases). Germline V lookup: CDR1 MDHEN, CDR2 SYDVKM. The CDR3 covers 13 residues. With 3 bases removed from V and 3 bases from J, the gap between germline ends came to 8 bases.

V is TRBV30 and J is TRBJ2-3, with no clear D. Per germline, CDR1 GTSNPN and CDR2 SVGIG (reference sequence). The CDR3 extends over 13 amino acids. With 4 bases removed from V and 1 base from J, the gap between germline ends came to 9 bases. Here the CDR3 reads CAWTLPGTDTQYF. CDR3 bases: TGTGCCTGGACCCTTCCCGGCACAGATACGCAGTATTTT.

As DNA, the CDR3 is TGCAGCGTTGGAATCAGGGGCGGAAACACCATATATTTT. It yields the protein CSVGIRGGNTIYF. V gene TRBV29-1 combines with J gene TRBJ1-3; TRBD1 might be the D (6 bases). V lost 4 bases and J 4 bases, leaving 11 bases between the germline ends. Germline V gene sequence: CDR1 SQVTM, CDR2 ANQGSEA. This CDR3 comprises 13 residues.

The V call is TRBV27, the J call TRBJ1-5; D gene unclear. The CDR3 loop spans 13 amino acids. V was pared by 6 bases and J by 7 bases, with 13 bases between. CDR1 is MNHEY and CDR2 is SMNVEV in the germline V gene (reference sequence). This CDR3 is CASSLTGGQPQHF. The CDR3 DNA sequence: TGTGCCAGCAGCCTAACGGGTGGCCAGCCCCAGCATTTT.

The chain uses TRBV7-2 and TRBJ2-7, with 8 nucleotides matching TRBD1. The ends lost 0 bases at V and 4 bases at J; junction bases unmatched: 8. The CDR3 consists of 16 residues. The germline V gene encodes CDR1 SGHTA and CDR2 FQGNSA. CDR3 protein: CASSLAAGGIGYEQYF. For the CDR3, the DNA is TGTGCCAGCAGCTTAGCGGCAGGGGGCATCGGATACGAGCAGTACTTC.